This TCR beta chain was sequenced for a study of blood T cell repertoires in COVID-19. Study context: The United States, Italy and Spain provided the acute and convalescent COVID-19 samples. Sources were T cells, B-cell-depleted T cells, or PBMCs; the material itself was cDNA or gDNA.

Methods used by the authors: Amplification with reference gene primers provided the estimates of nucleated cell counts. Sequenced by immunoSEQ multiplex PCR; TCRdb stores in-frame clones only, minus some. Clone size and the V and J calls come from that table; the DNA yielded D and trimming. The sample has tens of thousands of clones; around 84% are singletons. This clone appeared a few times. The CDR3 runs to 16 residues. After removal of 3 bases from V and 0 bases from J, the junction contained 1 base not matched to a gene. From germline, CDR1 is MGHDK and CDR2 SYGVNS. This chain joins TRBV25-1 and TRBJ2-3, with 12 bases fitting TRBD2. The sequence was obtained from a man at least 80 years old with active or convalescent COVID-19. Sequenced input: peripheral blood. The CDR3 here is CASSDGLAGSTDTQYF. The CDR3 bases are TGTGCCAGCAGTGACGGACTAGCGGGAAGCACAGATACGCAGTATTTT.